This T cell receptor (beta chain) is drawn from a study of blood T cell repertoires in COVID-19. Germline V gives CDR1 MNHEY, CDR2 SMNVEV (reference sequence). This CDR3 contains 13 residues. V was clipped by 9 bases and J by 0 bases; unmatched bases: 5. In the study's own analysis: The authors estimated nucleated cell counts from reference gene primer amplification. Using immunoSEQ multiplex PCR, the repertoire was profiled, and TCRdb retains in-frame clones only, with some absent. The DNA gave D and trimming, while V, J and clone size come from that table. The data hold roughly 170,000 clones, with less than 85% observed a single time.

This chain connects TRBV27 to TRBJ2-7, with 7 nucleotides matching TRBD1. Source material: peripheral blood. This sequence was found in a woman of 80 years or more with acute or convalescent COVID-19. The CDR3 region is CASWTGRSYEQYF. The CDR3 DNA reads TGTGCCAGTTGGACAGGCCGCTCCTACGAGCAGTACTTC.